This TCR beta chain was captured by sequencing in a study of cytomegalovirus exposure and HLA in healthy donors. With regard to this clone: The antigen is undetermined.

Use of 60 Vbeta and 13 Jbeta primers characterized the PCR. TCRdb's copy holds only in-frame clones and misses some; the assay was immunoSEQ multiplex PCR. Of about 160,000 clones in the sample, about 81% were seen once. General study points: The study labeled fewer than 200 TCR beta chains cytomegalovirus-associated. In vitro assays verified that three CMV-associated chains recognized CMV antigens specifically.

CDR1 is SQVTM and CDR2 is ANQGSEA in the germline V gene. The CDR3 length is 14 residues. Trimming took 6 bases from V and 6 from J; bases not matched to a gene: 9. Sequencing was done on a sample of PBMCs. V and J are TRBV29-1 and TRBJ2-1, with TRBD2 identical over 9 bases. This TCR was recovered from a girl aged 2 to 10 in good health and CMV-seropositive. CDR3 coding DNA: TGCAGCGTAGTAGCGGGAGAGTACGGCAATGAGCAGTTCTTC. Translating it yields CSVVAGEYGNEQFF.